A single sample gave rise to the 9 T cell receptor beta chains below, sequenced in a study of blood T cell repertoires in COVID-19. Sequencing used immunoSEQ multiplex PCR; TCRdb keeps in-frame clones, though not all of them. The table lists around 200,000 clones, around nine tenths of them singletons, with under 0.9% in the top ten. The sequencing input was peripheral blood. All receptors come from a man in his forties with acute or convalescent COVID-19.

The CDR3 coding sequence is TGTGCCAGCAGTTACTCGGGGACAGTCGACTATGGCTACACCTTC. Protein: CASSYSGTVDYGYTF. The rearrangement joins TRBV6-5 to TRBJ1-2; the match to TRBD1 covers 7 bases. The CDR3 is 15 residues long. Germline loops: CDR1 MNHEY, CDR2 SVGAGI. Trimming removed 0 bases from V and 3 bases from J; junction bases left unmatched: 4.

In DNA form, the CDR3 reads TGTGCCAGCTCACCCGGCGAGCGGGTTGAAGCTTTCTTT. Translated, it gives CASSPGERVEAFF. V is TRBV18 and J is TRBJ1-1; D is ambiguous. CDR3 length: 13 residues. Per germline, CDR1 KGHSH and CDR2 LQKENI. Trimming left V 3 bases short and J 7 bases short, with 12 bases between.

The CDR3 reads CASSQDSGAWPQHF. CDR3 in DNA: TGCGCCAGCAGCCAAGATTCCGGTGCTTGGCCCCAGCATTTT. The chain employs TRBV4-1 and TRBJ1-5; D unresolved. CDR1 and CDR2 from the germline V gene are MGHRA and YSYEKL. There are 14 residues in the CDR3. V was trimmed by 0 bases and J by 9 bases, leaving 12 bases between them.

The count of this clone is one. In DNA form, the CDR3 reads TGTGCCAGCAGTTTACTAGCGGGAGGCTACAATGAGCAGTTCTTC. It yields the protein CASSLLAGGYNEQFF. This rearrangement joins TRBV27 to TRBJ2-1; TRBD2 aligns across 11 bases. The CDR3 extends over 15 amino acids. Germline CDR1 is MNHEY and CDR2 is SMNVEV (reference sequence). The trim removed 2 bases at V and 3 bases at J, leaving 0 bases unmatched.

The genes are TRBV9 and TRBJ1-2; no clear D gene. The CDR3 loop spans 11 amino acids. Germline loops: CDR1 SGDLS, CDR2 YYNGEE. Trimming stripped 5 bases from V and 8 bases from J, with 10 bases between. CDR3 in amino acids: CASRSSRGYTF. DNA for the CDR3: TGTGCCAGCAGAAGTAGTCGAGGCTACACCTTC.

This chain connects TRBV6-5 to TRBJ1-2, with D unresolved. Germline CDR1 MNHEY, CDR2 SVGAGI. The CDR3 is 13 residues long. Trimming stripped 2 bases from V and 8 bases from J, with 12 bases between. The CDR3 nucleotides read TGTGCCAGCAGTTACGGGCAGGTGATGGGCTACACCTTC. Translating it yields CASSYGQVMGYTF.

V and J are TRBV9 and TRBJ2-7; 7 positions match TRBD1. With V trimmed by 5 bases and J by 3 bases, 8 bases remained unmatched. The CDR3 has 14 amino acids. CDR1 is SGDLS, CDR2 YYNGEE, per germline. This CDR3 is CASSSGTAFYEQYF. The CDR3 bases are TGTGCCAGCAGTTCCGGGACAGCCTTCTACGAGCAGTACTTC.

The gene calls are TRBV18 and TRBJ2-6; D not certain. This CDR3 comprises 17 residues. The ends were cut back, 6 bases at V and 2 bases at J, with 17 bases in the middle. Germline V gives CDR1 KGHSH, CDR2 LQKENI. CDR3 bases: TGTGCCAGCTCTACAGCTGGGTCACACCCTGGGGCCAACGTCCTGACTTTC. It is translated as CASSTAGSHPGANVLTF.

This chain uses TRBV5-1 with TRBJ2-1; 16 nucleotides align to TRBD2. V dropped 0 bases and J dropped 8; count of bases not matched to a gene: 5. Germline assignment: CDR1 SGHRS and CDR2 YFSETQ. The CDR3 contains 17 residues. The CDR3 DNA is TGCGCCAGCAGCTTGGGGGGACTAGCGGGAGGGCCCCATGAGCAGTTCTTC. This translates into CASSLGGLAGGPHEQFF.